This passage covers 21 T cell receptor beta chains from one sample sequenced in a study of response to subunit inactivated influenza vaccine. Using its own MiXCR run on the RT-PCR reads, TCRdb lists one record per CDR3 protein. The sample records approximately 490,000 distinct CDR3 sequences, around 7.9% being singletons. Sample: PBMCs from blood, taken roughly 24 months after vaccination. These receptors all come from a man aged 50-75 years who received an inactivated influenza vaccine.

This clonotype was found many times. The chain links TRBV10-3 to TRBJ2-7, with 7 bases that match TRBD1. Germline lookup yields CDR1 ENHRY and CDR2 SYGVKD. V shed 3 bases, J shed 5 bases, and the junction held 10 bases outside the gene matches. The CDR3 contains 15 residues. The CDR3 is CAISDSTGLVNEQYF. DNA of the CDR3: TGTGCCATCAGTGACTCGACAGGGTTAGTCAACGAGCAGTACTTC.

The CDR3 sequence is CASSQTGTNYGYTF. DNA of the CDR3: TGTGCCAGCAGTCAGACCGGGACTAACTATGGCTACACCTTC. V and J are TRBV28 and TRBJ1-2; no definite D call. The CDR3 has 14 residues. V was clipped by 5 bases and J by 0 bases, with 10 bases between them. The germline gives CDR1 MDHEN, CDR2 SYDVKM.

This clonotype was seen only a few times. The CDR3 DNA reads as TGTGCCAGCAGCAGAGCTTATCTGGGATCCTACAATGAGCAGTTCTTC. It encodes CASSRAYLGSYNEQFF. The rearrangement links TRBV14 to TRBJ2-1; no clear D gene. V shed 5 bases and J shed 1 base, with 15 bases lying between them. The length of the CDR3 is 16 residues. Per germline, CDR1 SGHDN and CDR2 FVKESK.

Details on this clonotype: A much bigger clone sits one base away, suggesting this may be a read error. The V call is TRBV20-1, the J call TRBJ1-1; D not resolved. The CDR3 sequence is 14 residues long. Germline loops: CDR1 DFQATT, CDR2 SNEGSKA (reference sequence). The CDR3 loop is CSARYNLSTAEALF. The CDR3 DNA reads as TGCAGTGCTAGATACAATTTGAGTACCGCTGAAGCTCTCTTT.

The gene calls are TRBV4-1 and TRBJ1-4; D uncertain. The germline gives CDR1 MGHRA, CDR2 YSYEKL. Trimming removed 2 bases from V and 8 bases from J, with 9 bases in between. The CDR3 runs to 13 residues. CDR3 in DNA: TGCGCCAGCAGCCAAACTAAAGGAGAAAAACTGTTTTTT. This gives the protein CASSQTKGEKLFF.

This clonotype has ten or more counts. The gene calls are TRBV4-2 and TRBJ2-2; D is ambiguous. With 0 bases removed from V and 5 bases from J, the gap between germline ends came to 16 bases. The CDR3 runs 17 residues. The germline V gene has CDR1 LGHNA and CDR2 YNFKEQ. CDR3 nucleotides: TGTGCCAGCAGCCAAGATATTAGGGTGATTTTTACCGGGGAGCTGTTTTTT. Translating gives CASSQDIRVIFTGELFF.

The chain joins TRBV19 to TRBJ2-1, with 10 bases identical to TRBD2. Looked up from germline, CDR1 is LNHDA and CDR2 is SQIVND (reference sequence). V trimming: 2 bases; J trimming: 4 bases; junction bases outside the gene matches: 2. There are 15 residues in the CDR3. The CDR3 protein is CASSIRAGGYNEQFF. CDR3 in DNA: TGTGCCAGTAGTATAAGAGCGGGAGGGTACAATGAGCAGTTCTTC.

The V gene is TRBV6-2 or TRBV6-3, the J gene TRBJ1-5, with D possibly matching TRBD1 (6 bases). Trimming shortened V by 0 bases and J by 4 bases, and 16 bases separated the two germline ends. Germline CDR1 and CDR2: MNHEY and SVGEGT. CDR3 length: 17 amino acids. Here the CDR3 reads CASSYSFGQRRNQPQHF. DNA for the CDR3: TGTGCCAGCAGTTACTCGTTTGGACAGCGACGAAATCAGCCCCAGCATTTT.

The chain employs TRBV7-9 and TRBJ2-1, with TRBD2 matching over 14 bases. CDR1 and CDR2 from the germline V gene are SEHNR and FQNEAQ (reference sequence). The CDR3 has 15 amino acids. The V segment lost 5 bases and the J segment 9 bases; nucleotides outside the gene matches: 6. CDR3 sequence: CASSAGLAGEGEQFF. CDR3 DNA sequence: TGTGCCAGCAGCGCGGGACTAGCGGGAGAGGGTGAGCAGTTCTTC. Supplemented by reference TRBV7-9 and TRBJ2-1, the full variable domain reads DTGVSQNPRHKITKRGQNVTFRCDPISEHNRLYWYRQTLGQGPEFLTYFQNEAQLEKSRLLSDRFSAERPKGSFSTLEIQRTEQGDSAMYLCASSAGLAGEGEQFFGPGTRLTVL.

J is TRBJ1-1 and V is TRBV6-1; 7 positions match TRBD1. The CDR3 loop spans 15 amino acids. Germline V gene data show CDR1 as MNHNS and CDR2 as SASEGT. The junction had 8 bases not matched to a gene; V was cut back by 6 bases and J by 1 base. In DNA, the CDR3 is TGTGCCAGCAGGACCGACAGGGCCCGGAACACTGAAGCTTTCTTT. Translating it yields CASRTDRARNTEAFF.

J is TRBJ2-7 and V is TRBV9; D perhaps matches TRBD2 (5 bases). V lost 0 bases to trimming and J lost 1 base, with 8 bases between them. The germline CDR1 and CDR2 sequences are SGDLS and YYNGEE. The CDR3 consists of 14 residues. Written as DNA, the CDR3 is TGTGCCAGCAGCGTAGGCGGGTTTTCCTACGAGCAGTACTTC. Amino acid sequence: CASSVGGFSYEQYF.

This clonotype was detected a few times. CDR3 amino acids: CASSESMRGAQETQYF. CDR3 coding DNA: TGCGCCAGCAGTGAGTCGATGCGGGGGGCCCAAGAGACCCAGTACTTC. The V and J genes are TRBV10-1 and TRBJ2-5; 8 nucleotides agree with TRBD2. The CDR3 totals 16 residues. Germline V gene lookup returns CDR1 WNHNN and CDR2 SYGVQD (reference sequence). After removal of 0 bases from V and 1 base from J, the junction contained 4 bases not matched to a gene.

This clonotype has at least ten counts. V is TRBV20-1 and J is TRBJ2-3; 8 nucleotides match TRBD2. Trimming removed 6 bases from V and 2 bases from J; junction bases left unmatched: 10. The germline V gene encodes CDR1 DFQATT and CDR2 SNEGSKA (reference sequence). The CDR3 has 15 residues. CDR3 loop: CSAINPAGVTDTQYF. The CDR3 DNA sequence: TGCAGTGCCATCAATCCAGCGGGGGTCACAGATACGCAGTATTTT.

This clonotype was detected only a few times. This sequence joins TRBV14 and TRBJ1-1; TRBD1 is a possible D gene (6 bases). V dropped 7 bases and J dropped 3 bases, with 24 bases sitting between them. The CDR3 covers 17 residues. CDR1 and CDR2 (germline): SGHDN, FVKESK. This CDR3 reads CASTPSGRARGYTEAFF. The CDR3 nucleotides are TGTGCCAGCACCCCCTCAGGTCGGGCCAGGGGTTACACTGAAGCTTTCTTT.

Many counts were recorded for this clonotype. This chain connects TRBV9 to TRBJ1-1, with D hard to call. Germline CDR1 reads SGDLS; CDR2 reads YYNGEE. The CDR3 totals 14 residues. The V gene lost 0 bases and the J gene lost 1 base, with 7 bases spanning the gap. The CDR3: CASSVAAKNTEAFF. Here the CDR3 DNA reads TGTGCCAGCAGCGTAGCGGCCAAGAACACTGAAGCTTTCTTT.

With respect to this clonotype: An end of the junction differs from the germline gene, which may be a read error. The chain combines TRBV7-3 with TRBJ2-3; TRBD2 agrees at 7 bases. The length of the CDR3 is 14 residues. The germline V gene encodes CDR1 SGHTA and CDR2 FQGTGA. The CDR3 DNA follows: TGTGCCGGCAGCTTAAGCGGGAACACAGATACGCAGTATTTT. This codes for CAGSLSGNTDTQYF.

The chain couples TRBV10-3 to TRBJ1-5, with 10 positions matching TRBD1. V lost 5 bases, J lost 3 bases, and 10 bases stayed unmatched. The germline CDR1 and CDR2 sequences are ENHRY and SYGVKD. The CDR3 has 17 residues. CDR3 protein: CAISQTYGTGVNQPQHF. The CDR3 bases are TGTGCCATCAGTCAGACATACGGGACAGGGGTCAATCAGCCCCAGCATTTT.

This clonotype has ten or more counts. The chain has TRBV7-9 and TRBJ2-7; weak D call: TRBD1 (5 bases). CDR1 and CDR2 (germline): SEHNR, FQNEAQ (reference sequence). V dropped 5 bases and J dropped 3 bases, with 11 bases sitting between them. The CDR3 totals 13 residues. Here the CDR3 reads CASSPSGNYEQYF. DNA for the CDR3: TGTGCCAGCAGCCCGTCAGGGAACTACGAGCAGTACTTC.

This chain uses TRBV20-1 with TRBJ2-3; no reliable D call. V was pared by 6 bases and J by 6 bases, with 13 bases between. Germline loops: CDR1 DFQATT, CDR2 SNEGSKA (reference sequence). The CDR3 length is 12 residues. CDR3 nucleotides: TGCAGTGCGGGCGCTAGTCTGGATACGCAGTATTTT. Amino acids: CSAGASLDTQYF.

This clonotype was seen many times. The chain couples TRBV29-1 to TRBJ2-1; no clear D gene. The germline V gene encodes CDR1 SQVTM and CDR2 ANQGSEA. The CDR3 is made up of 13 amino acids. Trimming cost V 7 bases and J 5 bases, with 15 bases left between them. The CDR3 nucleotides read TGCAGCGCGTCTGGACGGCAAAACAATGAGCAGTTCTTC. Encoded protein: CSASGRQNNEQFF.

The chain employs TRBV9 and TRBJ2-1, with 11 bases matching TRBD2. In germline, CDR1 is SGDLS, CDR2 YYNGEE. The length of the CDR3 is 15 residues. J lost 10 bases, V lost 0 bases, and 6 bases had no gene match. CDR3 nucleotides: TGTGCCAGCAGCGTAGGTAGCGGGGGGGCCGGGGAGCAGTTCTTC. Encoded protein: CASSVGSGGAGEQFF.